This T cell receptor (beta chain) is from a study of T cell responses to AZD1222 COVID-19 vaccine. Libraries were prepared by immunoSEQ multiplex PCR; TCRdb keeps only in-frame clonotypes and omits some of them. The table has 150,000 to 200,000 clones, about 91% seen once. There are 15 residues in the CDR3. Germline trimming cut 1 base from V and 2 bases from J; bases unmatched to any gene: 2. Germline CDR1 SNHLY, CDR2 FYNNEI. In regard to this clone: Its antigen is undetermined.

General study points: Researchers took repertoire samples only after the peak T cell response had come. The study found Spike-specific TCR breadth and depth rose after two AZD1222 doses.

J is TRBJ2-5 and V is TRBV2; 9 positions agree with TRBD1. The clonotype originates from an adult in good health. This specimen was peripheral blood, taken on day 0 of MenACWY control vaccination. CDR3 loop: CASSEGGQGQETQYF. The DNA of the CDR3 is TGTGCCAGCAGTGAAGGCGGACAGGGGCAAGAGACCCAGTACTTC.